Presented here are 10 T cell receptor beta chains from one specimen sequenced in a study of blood T cell repertoires in COVID-19. Measured with immunoSEQ multiplex PCR; TCRdb has only the in-frame clones, and not every one. The sample yields some 260,000 clones, about 81% seen once. The source material was PBMCs or T cells enriched from blood (not recorded which). The source is a man aged 30-40 years with acute COVID-19.

The genes are TRBV5-5 and TRBJ1-1; D uncertain. V was shortened by 0 bases and J by 1 base, with 7 bases between the two germline ends. The CDR3 sequence is 14 residues long. From germline, CDR1 is SGHKS and CDR2 YYEKEE (reference sequence). The CDR3 DNA sequence: TGTGCCAGCAGCTTGGGACTTACGAACACTGAAGCTTTCTTT. The encoded protein is CASSLGLTNTEAFF. Looking up the rest from reference TRBV5-5 and TRBJ1-1 gives the full variable domain: DAGVTQSPTHLIKTRGQQVTLRCSPISGHKSVSWYQQVLGQGPQFIFQYYEKEERGRGNFPDRFSARQFPNYSSELNVNALLLGDSALYLCASSLGLTNTEAFFGQGTRLTVV.

Only one count was recorded for this clone. V usage is TRBV18 and J usage is TRBJ1-2; 7 bases are a match to TRBD1. CDR3 length: 14 amino acids. Germline V gene data show CDR1 as KGHSH and CDR2 as LQKENI. V trimming: 2 bases; J trimming: 7 bases; junction bases outside the gene matches: 7. The CDR3 nucleotides read TGTGCCAGCTCACCAGGTACAGGGGATCTTGGCTACACCTTC. This sequence encodes CASSPGTGDLGYTF.

The chain is built from TRBV18 and TRBJ1-2, with 10 bases lining up with TRBD1. The CDR3 has 13 residues. CDR1 is KGHSH, CDR2 LQKENI, per germline. Trimming removed 5 bases from V and 12 bases from J; junction bases left unmatched: 9. This CDR3 is CASSAGQGEFDTF. The CDR3 DNA reads as TGTGCCAGCTCAGCTGGACAGGGGGAATTCGACACCTTC.

The chain employs TRBV29-1 and TRBJ2-1; 7 positions agree with TRBD2. The V gene end was trimmed by 1 base and the J gene end by 3 bases; junction bases not matched to a gene: 6. The CDR3 length is 15 residues. From germline, CDR1 is SQVTM and CDR2 ANQGSEA. CDR3 bases: TGCAGCGTTGAAGGGACCAGCGGGGTCTACAATGAGCAGTTCTTC. This translates into CSVEGTSGVYNEQFF.

This chain joins TRBV12-3 or TRBV12-4 and TRBJ1-5; no clear D. V lost 6 bases and J lost 11, with 17 bases in between. The CDR3 is made up of 13 amino acids. The CDR3 DNA reads as TGTGCCAGCAGCCCCGACGGCCGAGGGACCCAGCATTTT. Protein: CASSPDGRGTQHF.

The CDR3 nucleotides read TGCGCCAGCAGCGACGGTTTGGGGACTCTTAATTCACCCCTCCACTTT. The encoded protein is CASSDGLGTLNSPLHF. The V and J genes are TRBV5-1 and TRBJ1-6; TRBD1 might be the D (5 bases). CDR3 length equals 16 residues. Germline CDR1 and CDR2: SGHRS and YFSETQ. Trimming took 4 bases from V and 6 from J, leaving 17 bases between them.

The chain employs TRBV28 and TRBJ1-1, with D tentatively TRBD1 (6 bases). Per the germline V gene, CDR1 is MDHEN and CDR2 is SYDVKM. Trimming took 2 bases from V and 1 from J, leaving 14 bases between them. The CDR3 is 16 amino acids. CDR3 nucleotide sequence: TGTGCCAGCAGTTTACACGCTGGGACACCGAACACTGAAGCTTTCTTT. Protein: CASSLHAGTPNTEAFF.

The CDR3 spells CASGGTGGPDSEQFF. CDR3 DNA sequence: TGTGCCAGTGGGGGGACGGGGGGTCCGGATTCTGAGCAGTTCTTC. V gene TRBV19 combines with J gene TRBJ2-1; the match to TRBD2 covers 7 bases. J gave up 9 bases and V 8 bases, and 16 bases lay outside the gene matches. Germline-derived CDR1 and CDR2 are LNHDA and SQIVND (reference sequence). The CDR3 loop spans 15 amino acids.

J is TRBJ2-1 and V is TRBV14, with D perhaps matching TRBD1 (5 bases). Germline V gives CDR1 SGHDN, CDR2 FVKESK. The V end lost 4 bases, the J end lost 5 bases, and 9 bases lay between the germline ends. This CDR3 is 13 amino acids long. CDR3 in amino acids: CASSRTGNNEQFF. The CDR3 DNA reads as TGTGCCAGCAGCCGAACAGGAAACAATGAGCAGTTCTTC.

This clone was recorded a few times. The chain is built from TRBV27 and TRBJ2-1; 8 bases are a match to TRBD2. V gave up 1 base and J gave up 5 bases; unmatched junction bases: 7. The CDR3 has 16 residues. Germline V gene sequence: CDR1 MNHEY, CDR2 SMNVEV (reference sequence). The CDR3 nucleotides are TGTGCCAGCAGTTTATTAAACGGGGGGGCACACAATGAGCAGTTCTTC. Its protein product is CASSLLNGGAHNEQFF.